Shown below are 29 T cell receptor beta chains from a single sample sequenced in a study of T cell repertoires in cytomegalovirus infection. No antigen is known for these receptors. TCRdb redid the calling of the reads with MiXCR, one entry per CDR3 protein. The table records about 770,000 distinct CDR3 sequences, 25% to 30% of them present only once. Material: cultured CD8+ T cells from PBMCs, obtained from culture after CMV antigen stimulation. The source is a human donor in good health (CMV status not recorded). Some clones in this sample may be carry-over from other donors' samples.

This chain joins TRBV19 and TRBJ2-5; D possibly uses TRBD1 or TRBD2 (5 bases each). CDR3 length: 16 residues. Germline V CDR1 and CDR2: LNHDA, SQIVND (reference sequence). Trimming left V 0 bases short and J 5 bases short, with 16 bases between. CDR3 loop: CASSIEARDPWETQYF. In DNA, the CDR3 is TGTGCCAGTAGTATAGAAGCCCGGGACCCCTGGGAGACCCAGTACTTC.

This clonotype was counted only a few times. The chain has TRBV7-8 and TRBJ2-7; 8 bases are a match to TRBD1. This CDR3 has 17 amino acids. Trimming cost V 1 base and J 0 bases; bases outside gene matches: 8. Germline CDR1 is SGHVS and CDR2 is FQNEAQ. The CDR3 here is CASSLGGDRRSSYEQYF. CDR3 nucleotides: TGTGCCAGCAGCTTAGGGGGGGACAGGAGGAGCTCCTACGAGCAGTACTTC.

V usage is TRBV9 and J usage is TRBJ1-6; unclear D gene. Germline CDR1 reads SGDLS; CDR2 reads YYNGEE. CDR3 length: 18 residues. V shed 1 base and J shed 0 bases, with 14 bases lying between them. CDR3 nucleotide sequence: TGTGCCAGCAGCGTAAGAGGAGAAAGAAGCTCCTATAATTCACCCCTCCACTTT. Its translation is CASSVRGERSSYNSPLHF.

The chain uses TRBV15 and TRBJ2-7, with D possibly matching TRBD2 (6 bases). V lost 1 base to trimming and J lost 6 bases, with 10 bases between them. The germline CDR1 and CDR2 sequences are LNHNV and YYDKDF (reference sequence). The CDR3 is 13 amino acids. The CDR3 DNA sequence: TGTGCCACCAGCAGAGCTGGGGGGAGCGAGCAGTACGTC. It encodes CATSRAGGSEQYV.

The rearrangement joins TRBV6-6 to TRBJ1-1; maybe TRBD1 (5 bases). From germline, CDR1 is MNHNY and CDR2 SVGAGI (reference sequence). The CDR3 sequence is 17 residues long. The V and J ends lost 2 bases and 0 bases respectively, with 16 bases between them. The CDR3 DNA reads as TGTGCCAGCAGTTACCTAAGGCGGGGACTGTTGAACACTGAAGCTTTCTTT. Its translation: CASSYLRRGLLNTEAFF.

The chain uses TRBV11-1 and TRBJ2-1; the D is unclear. The V gene's germline CDR1 is SGHAT and CDR2 FQDESV (reference sequence). CDR3 size: 16 residues. Between the trimmed V and J ends, which lost 5 bases and 0 bases, there was a span of 14 bases. The CDR3 sequence: CASSHHPASSYNEQFF. CDR3 in DNA: TGTGCCAGCAGCCACCACCCGGCGAGCTCCTACAATGAGCAGTTCTTC. Filled out from reference TRBV11-1 and TRBJ2-1, the complete variable domain reads EAEVAQSPRYKITEKSQAVAFWCDPISGHATLYWYRQILGQGPELLVQFQDESVVDDSQLPKDRFSAERLKGVDSTLKIQPAELGDSAMYLCASSHHPASSYNEQFFGPGTRLTVL.

This clonotype was detected only a few times. The DNA of the CDR3 is TGTGCCAGCAGCGAGGAGTATGAGCAGTTCTTC. Translated: CASSEEYEQFF. This sequence joins TRBV7-6 and TRBJ2-1, with unresolved D. CDR3 size: 11 residues. Germline V gene lookup returns CDR1 SGHVS and CDR2 FNYEAQ. Trimming took 5 bases from V and 8 from J, leaving 7 bases between them. Drawing the rest from reference TRBV7-6 and TRBJ2-1, the complete variable domain is GAGVSQSPRYKVTKRGQDVALRCDPISGHVSLYWYRQALGQGPEFLTYFNYEAQQDKSGLPNDRFSAERPEGSISTLTIQRTEQRDSAMYRCASSEEYEQFFGPGTRLTVL.

In its sample, this clonotype was seen a few times. V is TRBV6-2 or TRBV6-3 and J is TRBJ1-5; TRBD1 matches at 7 bases. The CDR3 extends over 21 amino acids. The J segment lost 0 bases and the V segment lost 5 bases, leaving 22 bases of the junction unmatched. Germline V gene sequence: CDR1 MNHEY, CDR2 SVGEGT. The CDR3 loop reads CASSPTGSPIKGSNSNQPQHF. The DNA for the CDR3 is TGTGCCAGCAGTCCGACAGGGTCGCCTATCAAGGGTAGTAATAGCAATCAGCCCCAGCATTTT.

At least ten counts were recorded for this clonotype. The rearrangement joins TRBV28 to TRBJ2-1; TRBD2 aligns across 15 bases. The V and J ends lost 6 bases and 3 bases, in that order; junction bases with no gene match: 9. The V gene's germline CDR1 is MDHEN and CDR2 SYDVKM. This CDR3 region has 18 residues. Written as DNA, the CDR3 is TGTGCCAGCAGCTCCGGGACTAGCGGGGGGCCACACTACAATGAGCAGTTCTTC. Its translation is CASSSGTSGGPHYNEQFF.

To note about this clonotype: One end of the junction fails to match germline, which may point to a read error. The CDR3 DNA reads as TGTGCCAGCAGTTCTCTCGGGCAAGGGACCCAGTACTTC. It encodes CASSSLGQGTQYF. The J gene is TRBJ2-5, the V gene TRBV12-3 or TRBV12-4; D not resolved. This CDR3 region has 13 residues.

This clonotype has just a few counts. The V gene is TRBV4-2, the J gene TRBJ2-3; 7 positions agree with TRBD1. CDR3 length: 15 residues. V gave up 5 bases and J gave up 2 bases; unmatched junction bases: 7. Germline loops: CDR1 LGHNA, CDR2 YNFKEQ. The DNA for the CDR3 is TGTGCCAGCAGCGGCCGGGACAGAAACACAGATACGCAGTATTTT. Protein: CASSGRDRNTDTQYF.

The V gene is TRBV24-1, the J gene TRBJ2-5, with TRBD1 matching over 7 bases. The V segment lost 1 base and the J segment 0 bases; nucleotides outside the gene matches: 4. The CDR3 runs 16 residues. In germline, CDR1 is KGHDR, CDR2 SFDVKD. As DNA, the CDR3 is TGTGCCACCAGTGATTTCTGGGACAGCCACCAAGAGACCCAGTACTTC. Its translation: CATSDFWDSHQETQYF.

This clonotype was seen repeatedly, ten times or more. This sequence joins TRBV6-4 and TRBJ1-2, with D perhaps matching TRBD1 (5 bases). The CDR3 has 15 residues. The V end lost 3 bases, the J end lost 8 bases, and 19 bases lay between the germline ends. Germline V CDR1 and CDR2: MRHNA, SNTAGT. The CDR3 nucleotides are TGTGCCAGCAGTGAGACGGGGCAAGGGGTGCGAGGCTACACCTTC. Protein sequence: CASSETGQGVRGYTF.

This clonotype has just a few counts. The chain joins TRBV2 to TRBJ2-3; perhaps TRBD2 as D (8 bases). Trimming left V 8 bases short and J 2 bases short, with 26 bases between. The length of the CDR3 is 18 residues. The germline V gene encodes CDR1 SNHLY and CDR2 FYNNEI. The CDR3 spells CASPIGGGGPSSTDTQYF. The CDR3 region has the DNA TGTGCCAGCCCGATAGGGGGCGGGGGGCCTTCCTCCACAGATACGCAGTATTTT.

This clonotype was counted only a few times. This chain links TRBV19 with TRBJ2-7, with 9 bases that match TRBD1. Germline trimming cut 5 bases from V and 4 bases from J; bases unmatched to any gene: 6. Germline CDR1 is LNHDA and CDR2 is SQIVND (reference sequence). This CDR3 is built from 14 residues. CDR3 in DNA: TGTGCCAGTAGTTCTCGGACAGGGGTATACGAGCAGTACTTC. Translated, it gives CASSSRTGVYEQYF.

This clonotype was seen only a few times. This chain joins TRBV7-9 and TRBJ1-2; D is perhaps TRBD1 (6 bases). Germline CDR1 is SEHNR and CDR2 is FQNEAQ (reference sequence). This CDR3 is built from 17 residues. V gave up 1 base and J gave up 10 bases, with 25 bases separating them. DNA of the CDR3: TGTGCCAGCAGCTTAGACTACCCCCCCGGGGGGCTGATCGACTACACCTTC. Translated: CASSLDYPPGGLIDYTF.

V usage is TRBV7-9 and J usage is TRBJ1-6; 9 positions agree with TRBD1. The V gene's germline CDR1 is SEHNR and CDR2 FQNEAQ (reference sequence). CDR3 length: 14 amino acids. J was trimmed by 16 bases and V by 5 bases; bases with no gene match: 12. The CDR3 region has the DNA TGTGCCAGCAGCCACCGGGACAGGGCTTTCATTCTCCACTTT. As protein: CASSHRDRAFILHF.

The chain combines TRBV2 with TRBJ2-3; 9 nucleotides align to TRBD2. With 2 bases clipped from V and 5 bases from J, the junction kept 8 bases outside the gene matches. From germline, CDR1 is SNHLY and CDR2 FYNNEI. The CDR3 spans 16 residues. CDR3 in amino acids: CASSEPSGDVGDTQYF. CDR3 nucleotides: TGTGCCAGCAGTGAACCTAGCGGGGACGTCGGAGATACGCAGTATTTT.

V is TRBV13 and J is TRBJ2-3, with no clear D. The CDR3 totals 15 residues. V shed 4 bases and J shed 2 bases, with 13 bases lying between them. Germline loops: CDR1 PRHDT, CDR2 FYEKMQ (reference sequence). The CDR3 loop is CASSSYRTVTDTQYF. As DNA, the CDR3 is TGTGCCAGCAGCTCATACAGAACGGTCACAGATACGCAGTATTTT.

There are many counts of this clonotype. The chain has TRBV7-9 and TRBJ1-1; D is ambiguous. The CDR3 runs to 14 residues. Deletions cut 0 bases from V and 2 bases from J, with 7 bases between. CDR1 and CDR2 (germline): SEHNR, FQNEAQ (reference sequence). CDR3 bases: TGTGCCAGCAGCTTAGCGGGTTTCAACACTGAAGCTTTCTTT. This translates into CASSLAGFNTEAFF.

This clonotype turned up a few times. This chain connects TRBV20-1 to TRBJ2-7; no clear D. Trimming took off 0 bases at V and 1 base at J, with 4 bases between the two ends. CDR3 length: 12 residues. Germline CDR1 is DFQATT and CDR2 is SNEGSKA (reference sequence). CDR3 residues: CSARDRSYEQYF. The CDR3 DNA is TGCAGTGCTAGAGACAGATCCTACGAGCAGTACTTC.

This rearrangement joins TRBV12-3 or TRBV12-4 to TRBJ2-1; 10 bases fit TRBD1. This CDR3 contains 15 residues. With 5 bases clipped from V and 8 bases from J, the junction kept 9 bases outside the gene matches. CDR3: CASSQSGQGLDEQFF. CDR3 bases: TGTGCCAGCAGTCAATCGGGACAGGGGTTGGATGAGCAGTTCTTC.

The V call is TRBV6-2 or TRBV6-3, the J call TRBJ1-5, with D unresolved. There are 14 residues in the CDR3. Germline CDR1 MNHEY, CDR2 SVGEGT. V was cut by 0 bases and J by 7 bases, with 10 bases left in between. CDR3 bases: TGTGCCAGCAGTTACTCAAAAGGGTCCCAGCCCCAGCATTTT. Amino acid sequence: CASSYSKGSQPQHF.

This clonotype was counted ten times or more. Relative to the germline gene, one junction end is altered; a read error may explain this. The J gene is TRBJ1-1, the V gene TRBV7-6; D gene ambiguous. Germline V CDR1 and CDR2: SGHVS, FNYEAQ. The CDR3 sequence is 13 residues long. CDR3 coding DNA: TGTGCCAGCAGCTCTGAGTTGAATACTGAAGCTTTCTTT. Its protein product is CASSSELNTEAFF.

This clonotype was seen only a few times. J is TRBJ1-6 and V is TRBV20-1; D is possibly TRBD1 (5 bases). The V end was cut by 6 bases, the J end by 7 bases, with 19 bases between. This CDR3 has 15 amino acids. Germline assignment: CDR1 DFQATT and CDR2 SNEGSKA (reference sequence). The CDR3 sequence: CSAKPPDRTNSPLHF. CDR3 nucleotides: TGCAGTGCCAAGCCCCCCGACAGAACCAATTCACCCCTCCACTTT.

The V gene is TRBV27, the J gene TRBJ2-7; D might be TRBD1 (6 bases). Trimming shortened V by 6 bases and J by 3 bases, and 12 bases separated the two germline ends. CDR3 length: 13 residues. CDR1 and CDR2 (germline): MNHEY, SMNVEV (reference sequence). CDR3 region: CASRQGTYYEQYF. CDR3 DNA sequence: TGTGCCAGCAGACAGGGTACCTACTACGAGCAGTACTTC.

The V call is TRBV7-9, the J call TRBJ2-1, with D possibly being TRBD1 (6 bases). Germline CDR1 reads SEHNR; CDR2 reads FQNEAQ (reference sequence). The CDR3 is made up of 16 amino acids. The V and J ends lost 7 bases and 1 base respectively, with 17 bases between them. The CDR3 nucleotides are TGTGCCAGCACCCAACCGGGCGGACAGTCCTACAATGAGCAGTTCTTC. Its translation: CASTQPGGQSYNEQFF.

This clonotype has just a few counts. This chain uses TRBV4-2 with TRBJ1-1; no clear D. Per the germline V gene, CDR1 is LGHNA and CDR2 is YNFKEQ. V was clipped by 1 base and J by 0 bases, with 6 bases between them. CDR3 size: 14 residues. Written as DNA, the CDR3 is TGTGCCAGCAGCCAAGCCACCTTGAACACTGAAGCTTTCTTT. It specifies CASSQATLNTEAFF.

This clonotype was found many times. The chain couples TRBV7-2 to TRBJ2-3; 11 bases align to TRBD2. J gave up 5 bases and V 5 bases, and 6 bases lay outside the gene matches. The CDR3 covers 15 residues. Germline CDR1 SGHTA, CDR2 FQGNSA. CDR3 nucleotide sequence: TGTGCCAGCAGCCCGACTAGCGGGGCCCTAGATACGCAGTATTTT. Translation: CASSPTSGALDTQYF.